Only one count was recorded for the clone carrying this TCR beta chain. As yet, its antigen is unknown. Positive CCR7 selection of CD45RO-negative cells yielded the naive CD8 cells, and terminally differentiated effector memory CD45RA+ cells were excluded. The study drew all its donors from Caucasian adults living in Nashville, Tennessee. The data originate from a study of shared clonotypes between healthy human individuals. On the study more broadly: The study used three CD4 naive, three CD4 memory, two CD8 naive and one CD8 memory plate per donor.

Profiling relied on immunoSEQ multiplex PCR, and the TCRdb table lists in-frame clones only, not all of them. Here the sample spans under 1 million clones, about 96% being singletons. Study findings and constraints: Across a handful of donors, naive CD4 shared around 5.4%, naive CD8 less than 4%, memory CD4 more than 2%, memory CD8 approximately 0.4%.

The TCR comes from a man aged 30 to 39 in good health. The sequenced sample was naive CD8+ T cells sorted from blood.

DNA of the CDR3: TGTGCCAGCAGCGTAGGCTCCACTAGAGTAAACAATGAGCAGTTCTTC. Residues: CASSVGSTRVNNEQFF. V gene TRBV9 combines with J gene TRBJ2-1; perhaps TRBD2 as D (5 bases). The CDR3 spans 16 residues. The V end lost 0 bases, the J end lost 5 bases, and 15 bases lay between the germline ends. Germline CDR1 is SGDLS and CDR2 is YYNGEE.